This T cell receptor (beta chain) stems from a study of T-cell reconstitution after alpha-beta-depleted transplantation in children. As it was prepared, the TCRbeta library received unique molecular identifiers. TCRdb analysed the PCR reads with MiXCR anew, one entry per CDR3 protein. Of about 690,000 distinct CDR3 sequences in the sample, 16% are singletons; the top ten hold approximately 1%. This clonotype showed up many times. The germline V gene encodes CDR1 LGHNA and CDR2 YSLEER. The CDR3 sequence is 16 residues long. V lost 1 base and J 0 bases, leaving 7 bases between the germline ends. This receptor was obtained from a human donor who donated a stem cell graft to a child with acute myeloid leukemia. The sequencing used PBMCs from the stem cell graft donor, collected from the stem cell graft. The rearrangement links TRBV4-3 to TRBJ2-6; D gene unclear. CDR3 protein: CASSQGVSSGANVLTF. CDR3 nucleotides: TGCGCCAGCAGCCAAGGGGTAAGCTCTGGGGCCAACGTCCTGACTTTC.